The 22 T cell receptor beta chains presented below share a single source sample, sequenced in a study of T cells in Graves' hyperthyroidism and ophthalmopathy (dated by TCRdb to between 2018 and 2021). The receptor library was made with multiplex PCR. The instrument given in TCRdb is Illumina HiSeq 2000. The TCR beta CDR3 regions were amplified from the RNA transcripts. The first round of RT-PCR for the TCR CDR3 was performed with the HTBI primer set and the Qiagen OneStep RT-PCR kit. Through fastp at Q25 and MiXCR, TCRdb rebuilt clones from the public reads, retaining in-frame beta chains. Each CDR3 protein appears once, grouped with its most common genes and DNA. The sample profile shows 37,000 or so distinct CDR3 sequences; about 50% of them were found once. The ten largest clones represent roughly a sixth of the sample. Specimen: blood. These receptors were obtained from a man aged 40-50 years with Graves' ophthalmopathy.

The chain employs TRBV20-1 and TRBJ2-6, with D perhaps TRBD2 (6 bases). Trimming stripped 0 bases from V and 4 bases from J, with 13 bases between. From germline, CDR1 is DFQATT and CDR2 SNEGSKA (reference sequence). The CDR3 sequence is 16 residues long. The CDR3 protein is CSARDGGRPGANVLTF. The CDR3 DNA sequence: TGCAGTGCTAGAGATGGGGGGAGGCCCGGGGCCAACGTCCTGACTTTC.

The rearrangement joins TRBV24-1 to TRBJ2-7; 10 bases map to TRBD1. V dropped 4 bases and J dropped 3; count of bases not matched to a gene: 5. This CDR3 contains 15 residues. Germline V CDR1 and CDR2: KGHDR, SFDVKD. In DNA form, the CDR3 reads TGTGCCACCAGTGACCAGGGACAGGGGAACTACGAGCAGTACTTC. Its translation: CATSDQGQGNYEQYF.

In this sample, this clonotype turned up many times. The chain couples TRBV6-5 to TRBJ1-4, with a weak D call TRBD1 (5 bases). Germline V gene lookup returns CDR1 MNHEY and CDR2 SVGAGI. This CDR3 is 15 amino acids long. The V end lost 0 bases, the J end lost 7 bases, and 12 bases lay between the germline ends. This CDR3 is CASSYSGGDGEKLFF. The DNA of the CDR3 is TGTGCCAGCAGTTACTCGGGAGGGGACGGTGAAAAACTGTTTTTT.

This clonotype was seen at least ten times. The rearrangement uses TRBV6-6 and TRBJ1-2; perhaps TRBD1 as D (6 bases). This CDR3 is built from 15 residues. Trimming pared 0 bases from V and 5 bases from J, leaving 13 bases between. The V gene's germline CDR1 is MNHNY and CDR2 SVGAGI (reference sequence). DNA of the CDR3: TGTGCCAGCAGTTACTCCTTGGGGGGCGCATATGGCTACACCTTC. It translates to CASSYSLGGAYGYTF.

This clonotype has only one observation. Germline is not matched at one junction end, which may reflect a read error. The chain employs TRBV5-1 and TRBJ1-1; maybe TRBD1 (5 bases). CDR1 SGHRS and CDR2 YFSETQ come from the germline V gene. CDR3 length equals 15 residues. This CDR3 is CASSLKGVIGTEAFF. In nucleotides, the CDR3 is TGTGCCAGCAGCTTGAAAGGGGTTATAGGCACTGAAGCTTTCTTT.

This clonotype was counted ten times or more. The chain carries TRBV7-3 and TRBJ2-2; D call uncertain. The length of the CDR3 is 17 residues. Germline V lookup: CDR1 SGHTA, CDR2 FQGTGA. The ends were cut back, 1 base at V and 5 bases at J, with 17 bases in the middle. CDR3 bases: TGTGCCAGCAGCTTAAATGGGCAAAGGAAACCTACCGGGGAGCTGTTTTTT. Its protein product is CASSLNGQRKPTGELFF. The full variable domain, in which reference TRBV7-3 and TRBJ2-2 provide the parts outside the CDR3, is GAGVSQTPSNKVTEKGKYVELRCDPISGHTALYWYRQSLGQGPEFLIYFQGTGAADDSGLPNDRFFAVRPEGSVSTLKIQRTERGDSAVYLCASSLNGQRKPTGELFFGEGSRLTVL.

This clonotype showed up just a few times. This chain joins TRBV7-9 and TRBJ2-3, with D possibly being TRBD2 (6 bases). The germline V gene has CDR1 SEHNR and CDR2 FQNEAQ (reference sequence). V was cut by 2 bases and J by 11 bases, with 17 bases left in between. There are 14 residues in the CDR3. CDR3 sequence: CASSLSEGYNEQYF. The CDR3 DNA reads TGTGCCAGCAGCTTATCGGAGGGTTACAATGAGCAGTATTTT.

To note about this clonotype: The junction departs from germline at one end; a sequencing error may be responsible. The chain couples TRBV5-1 to TRBJ2-7; unclear D gene. Per the germline V gene, CDR1 is SGHRS and CDR2 is YFSETQ. The CDR3 contains 15 residues. The DNA for the CDR3 is TGCGCCTGCAGCCTAGATGTAGGACCTTACTACGAGCAGTACTTC. This gives the protein CACSLDVGPYYEQYF.

The chain joins TRBV10-3 to TRBJ2-1; TRBD1 agrees at 8 bases. Germline CDR1 and CDR2: ENHRY and SYGVKD. Trimming at V came to 6 bases and at J to 8 bases, leaving 6 bases not matched to a gene. The CDR3 is 13 amino acids. CDR3 region: CAISRTGRDEQFF. The CDR3 region has the DNA TGTGCCATCAGCAGGACAGGGCGGGATGAGCAGTTCTTC.

This chain joins TRBV6-4 and TRBJ2-2, with 9 bases aligning to TRBD2. The germline V gene encodes CDR1 MRHNA and CDR2 SNTAGT. J lost 4 bases, V lost 2 bases, and 8 bases had no gene match. The CDR3 consists of 17 residues. DNA for the CDR3: TGTGCCAGCAGTGACCACCGACTAGCGGAATTCACCGGGGAGCTGTTTTTT. It encodes CASSDHRLAEFTGELFF.

This clonotype appeared many times. V and J are TRBV30 and TRBJ2-5; weak D call: TRBD2 (6 bases). The germline V gene has CDR1 GTSNPN and CDR2 SVGIG (reference sequence). CDR3 length: 12 residues. V lost 5 bases, J lost 5 bases, and 12 bases lay in between. This chain's CDR3 is CAWLRGRETQYF. CDR3 DNA sequence: TGTGCCTGGTTAAGAGGGAGGGAGACCCAGTACTTC.

A remark on this clonotype: At one end, the junction sequence differs from germline, possibly due to a read error. The rearrangement links TRBV19 to TRBJ1-2; D is uncertain. Germline CDR1 LNHDA, CDR2 SQIVND (reference sequence). This CDR3 comprises 14 residues. CDR3 coding DNA: TGTGCCAGTAGTCCGCAGCACACAGAGACGGTCAGAGCCTTC. The encoded protein is CASSPQHTETVRAF. Using reference TRBV19 and TRBJ1-2 for the parts outside the CDR3, the full variable domain is DGGITQSPKYLFRKEGQNVTLSCEQNLNHDAMYWYRQDPGQGLRLIYYSQIVNDFQKGDIAEGYSVSREKKESFPLTVTSAQKNPTAFYLCASSPQHTETVRAFGSGTRLTVV.

V gene TRBV15 combines with J gene TRBJ1-2; TRBD1 matches at 8 bases. Germline V gene lookup returns CDR1 LNHNV and CDR2 YYDKDF (reference sequence). The CDR3 spans 19 residues. The trim removed 3 bases at V and 7 bases at J, leaving 22 bases unmatched. In DNA form, the CDR3 reads TGTGCCACCAGCAGTTTTCTAATTTGGAAGACAGGGGACGGGGTTGGCTACACCTTC. Translation gives CATSSFLIWKTGDGVGYTF. Together with reference TRBV15 and TRBJ1-2, the CDR3 gives the full variable domain: DAMVIQNPRYQVTQFGKPVTLSCSQTLNHNVMYWYQQKSSQAPKLLFHYYDKDFNNEADTPDNFQSRRPNTSFCFLDIRSPGLGDTAMYLCATSSFLIWKTGDGVGYTFGSGTRLTVV.

This clonotype was seen a handful of times. The chain carries TRBV15 and TRBJ2-1, with TRBD1 as a possible D gene (5 bases). This CDR3 contains 13 residues. Germline V gene data show CDR1 as LNHNV and CDR2 as YYDKDF (reference sequence). Trimming took off 4 bases at V and 5 bases at J, with 9 bases between the two ends. The DNA of the CDR3 is TGTGCCACCAGCATCGACAGAGACAATGAGCAGTTCTTC. This gives the protein CATSIDRDNEQFF.

CDR3 nucleotides: TGTGCCAGATCCCGGTGGGGGGCGAGCCAAGAGACCCAGTACTTC. The encoded protein is CARSRWGASQETQYF. This chain connects TRBV6-5 to TRBJ2-5, with D possibly being TRBD1 or TRBD2 (6 bases each). Between the trimmed V and J ends, which lost 9 bases and 1 base, there was a span of 18 bases. The CDR3 runs to 15 residues. CDR1 and CDR2 (germline): MNHEY, SVGAGI.

This clonotype occurred many times. The chain joins TRBV5-4 to TRBJ1-2; TRBD1 matches 7 bases. The CDR3 runs to 17 residues. V lost 3 bases and J lost 3; bases outside the gene matches: 14. CDR1 and CDR2 from the germline V gene are SGHNT and YYREEE (reference sequence). The chain's CDR3 is CASSSPKQGLHYYGYTF. DNA of the CDR3: TGTGCCAGCAGCTCCCCTAAACAGGGGCTGCATTACTATGGCTACACCTTC.

The chain carries TRBV7-9 and TRBJ2-3; 10 nucleotides line up with TRBD1. The CDR3 has 14 residues. From germline, CDR1 is SEHNR and CDR2 FQNEAQ (reference sequence). The trim removed 4 bases at V and 8 bases at J, leaving 6 bases unmatched. CDR3 residues: CASSSPRDRGTQYF. The CDR3, as DNA: TGTGCCAGCAGCTCCCCCCGGGACAGGGGTACGCAGTATTTT.

The chain joins TRBV9 to TRBJ1-1; D perhaps matches TRBD1 (6 bases). The CDR3 is made up of 14 amino acids. Trimming took off 3 bases at V and 1 base at J, with 10 bases between the two ends. Germline assignment: CDR1 SGDLS and CDR2 YYNGEE. The CDR3 DNA sequence: TGTGCCAGCAGCGGAGGACAGACGAACACTGAAGCTTTCTTT. Its protein is CASSGGQTNTEAFF.

The chain carries TRBV19 and TRBJ2-1; 8 bases agree with TRBD2. Germline-derived CDR1 and CDR2 are LNHDA and SQIVND (reference sequence). This CDR3 has 15 residues. The trim removed 0 bases at V and 7 bases at J, leaving 5 bases unmatched. The CDR3 DNA is TGTGCCAGTAGTATAGAGGGGACTAGTAATAATGAGCAGTTCTTC. This translates into CASSIEGTSNNEQFF.

About this clonotype: A much larger clone sits a single nucleotide away, making a read error possible. The gene calls are TRBV28 and TRBJ1-5; possibly TRBD1 for D (6 bases). The germline gives CDR1 MDHEN, CDR2 SYDVKM. Trimming cost V 5 bases and J 3 bases, with 14 bases left between them. The CDR3 contains 15 residues. CDR3 nucleotides: TGTGCCAGCAGTCTTGACAGGAGGTACAATCAGCCCCAGCATTTT. It yields the protein CASSLDRRYNQPQHF.

The chain couples TRBV20-1 to TRBJ1-5; D is unclear. This CDR3 has 14 amino acids. The V end was cut by 0 bases, the J end by 8 bases, with 14 bases between. Per the germline V gene, CDR1 is DFQATT and CDR2 is SNEGSKA (reference sequence). CDR3 in DNA: TGCAGTGCTAGAGATCGAGCTAGGAGGGAGCCCCAGCATTTT. This sequence encodes CSARDRARREPQHF.

J is TRBJ1-2 and V is TRBV9, with D tentatively TRBD1 (6 bases). The CDR3 is 12 residues long. Per germline, CDR1 SGDLS and CDR2 YYNGEE. The V end lost 5 bases, the J end lost 8 bases, and 13 bases lay between the germline ends. CDR3 amino acids: CASRGEGEGYTF. The DNA for the CDR3 is TGTGCCAGCAGGGGGGAGGGGGAAGGCTACACCTTC.